This T cell receptor (beta chain) was observed in a study of CD8+CD57+ T cells in acquired aplastic anemia. Study-wide points: Approximately 27 CD8+ CDR3 sequences occurred in both the patients and the controls.

This clonotype was picked up a small number of times. Its antigen is as yet unknown. For CDR3 and TCR beta VDJ profiling, genomic DNA was the template used. TCRdb re-called the reads through MiXCR, storing one row per CDR3 protein. Among about 220,000 distinct CDR3 sequences listed, 34% were seen once. The CDR3 has 14 residues. V was trimmed by 0 bases and J by 1 base, leaving 10 bases between them. Germline V gives CDR1 GTSNPN, CDR2 SVGIG (reference sequence). The source of this sequence is a human donor in good health, serving as a control. The sequenced sample was sorted CD4+, CD8+, or CD8+CD57+ T cells (not recorded which) from PBMCs. The chain uses TRBV30 and TRBJ2-7; D possibly corresponds to TRBD1 (5 bases). CDR3 in amino acids: CAWSVQGASYEQYF. CDR3 nucleotide sequence: TGTGCCTGGAGTGTACAAGGGGCATCCTACGAGCAGTACTTC.